This T cell receptor (beta chain) emerged from a study of T cell responses to AZD1222 COVID-19 vaccine. This CDR3 is 16 amino acids long. Germline CDR1 reads MDHEN; CDR2 reads SYDVKM. Trimming stripped 4 bases from V and 1 base from J, with 16 bases between. The repertoire was sequenced with immunoSEQ multiplex PCR; TCRdb's copy has only in-frame clones and lacks some. Here the sample spans 160,000 or so clones, about 90% being singletons. The sequence was collected from an adult in good health. The chain joins TRBV28 to TRBJ1-2; D possibly corresponds to TRBD1 (5 bases). The starting material was peripheral blood, obtained on day 0 of AZD1222 vaccination. DNA of the CDR3: TGTGCCAGCAGTTCTACGGGACTGTCCGTTAACTATGGCTACACCTTC. Amino acids: CASSSTGLSVNYGYTF.